These T cell receptor beta chains were read from a single sample in a study of CD4 T cells in relation to SARS-CoV-2 and coronaviruses. Clones were read by immunoSEQ multiplex PCR, and TCRdb kept only the in-frame ones, dropping some. This sample has about 26,000 clones, with around two thirds found just once. These receptors' targets are unknown. Sequenced sample: CD4+ T cells from PBMCs, cultured in vitro. These receptors were collected from a human donor in good health. Both conserved end residues are trimmed from each CDR3.

v_gene: TRBV7-3; j_gene: TRBJ2-3; CDR3aa: ASSLSGGRFSDTQY
v_gene: TRBV11-2; j_gene: TRBJ1-3; CDR3aa: ASSLDKGPGNTIY
v_gene: TRBV3-1/TRBV3-2; j_gene: TRBJ1-4; CDR3aa: ASSHPPGEELF
v_gene: TRBV28; j_gene: TRBJ1-5; CDR3aa: ASSHVGGPQH
v_gene: TRBV18; j_gene: TRBJ2-2; CDR3aa: ASSAGTSSGELF
v_gene: TRBV30; j_gene: TRBJ2-7; CDR3aa: AWSAIGTGSYEQY
v_gene: TRBV3-1/TRBV3-2; j_gene: TRBJ2-3; CDR3aa: ASSPRQGTDTQY
v_gene: TRBV4-3; j_gene: TRBJ2-7; CDR3aa: ASSQVAGGSYEQY
v_gene: TRBV6-5; j_gene: TRBJ1-1; CDR3aa: ASSYPPGRGTEAF
v_gene: TRBV5-1; j_gene: TRBJ2-7; CDR3aa: ASSGKASAKSEQY
v_gene: TRBV6-1; j_gene: TRBJ2-3; CDR3aa: ASSDWLRGGTDTQY
v_gene: TRBV11-1; j_gene: TRBJ1-1; CDR3aa: ASSPPPGSTEAF
v_gene: TRBV5-3; j_gene: TRBJ2-2; CDR3aa: ARSLSGRVTGELF
v_gene: TRBV5-8; j_gene: TRBJ2-5; CDR3aa: ASSSRDKETQY
v_gene: TRBV2; j_gene: TRBJ1-1; CDR3aa: ASSEVTRVNTEAF
v_gene: TRBV3-1/TRBV3-2; j_gene: TRBJ2-5; CDR3aa: ASSQGGLAGVGETQY
v_gene: TRBV28; j_gene: TRBJ1-2; CDR3aa: ASSPGQGANYGYT
v_gene: TRBV7-9; j_gene: TRBJ2-5; CDR3aa: ASSEDRGTQY
v_gene: TRBV5-1; j_gene: TRBJ2-2; CDR3aa: ASSKDSDRYTGELF
v_gene: TRBV6-5; j_gene: TRBJ1-5; CDR3aa: ASETGVNQPQH
v_gene: TRBV7-2; j_gene: TRBJ2-1; CDR3aa: ASSLGLEKQF
v_gene: TRBV7-2; j_gene: TRBJ1-2; CDR3aa: ASSLGGSSYGYT
v_gene: TRBV4-2; j_gene: TRBJ1-5; CDR3aa: ASSQDIRNQPQH
v_gene: TRBV4-2; j_gene: TRBJ2-7; CDR3aa: ASSQDYGGALEQY
v_gene: TRBV3-1/TRBV3-2; j_gene: TRBJ1-5; CDR3aa: ASSQRTTREPQH
v_gene: TRBV6-2/TRBV6-3; j_gene: TRBJ2-6; CDR3aa: ASSRQGLSGANVLT
v_gene: TRBV7-6; j_gene: TRBJ2-3; CDR3aa: ASSPRGRGNSLQEADTQY
v_gene: TRBV4-3; j_gene: TRBJ2-5; CDR3aa: ASSQDLAGQETQY